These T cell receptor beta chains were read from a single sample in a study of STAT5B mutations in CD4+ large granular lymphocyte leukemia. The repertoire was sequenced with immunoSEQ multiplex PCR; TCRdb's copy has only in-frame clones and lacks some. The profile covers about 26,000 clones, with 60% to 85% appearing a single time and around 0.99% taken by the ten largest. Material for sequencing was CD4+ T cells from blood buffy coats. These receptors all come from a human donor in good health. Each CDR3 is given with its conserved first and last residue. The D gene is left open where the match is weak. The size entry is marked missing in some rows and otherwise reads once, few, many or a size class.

TGTGCCAGTAGTATGTGGCAGGGAGTGATGGGCTACACCTTC	CASSMWQGVMGYTF	TRBJ1-2	NA	NA	14	TRBV19
TGCGCCAGCAGCTGCCGGCTCAGGGGCAATCAGCCCCAGCATTTT	CASSCRLRGNQPQHF	TRBJ1-5	NA	NA	15	TRBV5-1
TGTGCCAGCACTCAGGGGGTAGGCTCTGGAAACACCATATATTTT	CASTQGVGSGNTIYF	TRBJ1-3	TRBD1	NA	15	TRBV25-1
TGTGCCAGCAGCTCTGGGGGACAGGGGCATGAAAAACTGTTTTTT	CASSSGGQGHEKLFF	TRBJ1-4	TRBD1	NA	15	TRBV11-2
TGTGCCAACCAGGGGGCCTATAATTCACCCCTCCACTTT	CANQGAYNSPLHF	TRBJ1-6	TRBD1	NA	13	TRBV28
TGTGCCAGCAGTCGACTAGGCCAAGAGACCCAGTACTTC	CASSRLGQETQYF	TRBJ2-5	NA	NA	13	TRBV6-6
TGCGCCAGCAGTCGGAGCCCAGCGGGAGCGGTAAACAATGAGCAGTTCTTC	CASSRSPAGAVNNEQFF	TRBJ2-1	TRBD2	once	17	TRBV10-1
TGCGCCAGCAGCTGGACTAGCTCATTATCCTACAATGAGCAGTTCTTC	CASSWTSSLSYNEQFF	TRBJ2-1	TRBD2	NA	16	TRBV5-1
TGTGCCAGCAGCCCCGATGCGGGTAATGAAAAACTGTTTTTT	CASSPDAGNEKLFF	TRBJ1-4	NA	few	14	TRBV5-4
TGTGCCAGCAGCTTAGAAGGCCCTTCCTACAATGAGCAGTTCTTC	CASSLEGPSYNEQFF	TRBJ2-1	NA	NA	15	TRBV7-9
TGTGCCAGCAGCGTTACCTTGGGGGTTCGGGAGACCCAGTACTTC	CASSVTLGVRETQYF	TRBJ2-5	NA	NA	15	TRBV7-9
TGTGCCTGGGCGAGACTAGCGAACACCGGGGAGCTGTTTTTT	CAWARLANTGELFF	TRBJ2-2	NA	NA	14	TRBV30
TGTGCCAGCAGCTCGCAGGGTGCTAATGAAAAACTGTTTTTT	CASSSQGANEKLFF	TRBJ1-4	NA	NA	14	TRBV7-2
TGTGCCAGCTATAACACCGTGACAGGAGGTAACTATGGCTACACCTTC	CASYNTVTGGNYGYTF	TRBJ1-2	NA	NA	16	TRBV28
TGTGCCAGCAGTACCACGGACAACCCGGGCACGCAGTATTTT	CASSTTDNPGTQYF	TRBJ2-3	NA	NA	14	TRBV27
TGTGCCAGCAGCAAGCAGACGGGAACCGGGAACCGCAATCAGCCCCAGCATTTT	CASSKQTGTGNRNQPQHF	TRBJ1-5	NA	NA	18	TRBV7-2
TGTGCCAGCAGCCCCCGGGGTGGGGAGACCCAGTACTTC	CASSPRGGETQYF	TRBJ2-5	NA	few	13	TRBV7-9
TGTGCCAGCAGTGAAGGGTTGTTGGGCCGCTCCTACGAGCAGTACTTC	CASSEGLLGRSYEQYF	TRBJ2-7	NA	NA	16	TRBV6-1
TGCGCCAGCAGCTTGGACCCAGCGACGGGGAATGAAGCTTTCTTT	CASSLDPATGNEAFF	TRBJ1-1	NA	few	15	TRBV5-1
TGTGCCAGCAGCGGGGGACTAGCGGGAAGACAGACCCAGTACTTC	CASSGGLAGRQTQYF	TRBJ2-5	NA	NA	15	TRBV21-1
TGTGCCAGCAGTGGGACCCTAAATTCCTTTAGCGGGAGAAGTTACGAGCAGTACTTC	CASSGTLNSFSGRSYEQYF	TRBJ2-7	TRBD2	NA	19	TRBV6-1
TGTGCCAGTAGTTCTTGGGGGTCTGAGCAGTTCTTC	CASSSWGSEQFF	TRBJ2-1	NA	once	12	TRBV19
TGTGCCAGCGGGCCCCTCGTGAGCCAAGAGACCCAGTACTTC	CASGPLVSQETQYF	TRBJ2-5	NA	NA	14	TRBV5-4
TGCGCCAGCAGCCAAGAGTTAGGAATAGCGGGAGGACAAGAGACCCAGTACTTC	CASSQELGIAGGQETQYF	TRBJ2-5	TRBD2	NA	18	TRBV4-1
TGCGCCAGCAGCCAACTGTGGCCAGGACCCCCGACTAGCGGGAACTTCGAGCAGTACTTC	CASSQLWPGPPTSGNFEQYF	TRBJ2-7	TRBD2	NA	20	TRBV4-1
TGTGCCAGCTCAGGCGTTTCACAGACCACCGGGGAGCTGTTTTTT	CASSGVSQTTGELFF	TRBJ2-2	NA	NA	15	TRBV18
TGTGCCAGCATTATGGACAGGTCCTACAATGAGCAGTTCTTC	CASIMDRSYNEQFF	TRBJ2-1	TRBD1	NA	14	TRBV6-1
TGCAGTGCTAGTCTTTTTGATACGCAGTATTTT	CSASLFDTQYF	TRBJ2-3	NA	NA	11	TRBV20-1
TGTGCCAGCAGCTTAGTAGAGGGACAGGGCAATCAGCCCCAGCATTTT	CASSLVEGQGNQPQHF	TRBJ1-5	TRBD1	NA	16	TRBV7-8
TGTGCCAGCAGCTTGACAGGGGAAACAGGTGAAAAACTGTTTTTT	CASSLTGETGEKLFF	TRBJ1-4	TRBD1	NA	15	TRBV7-3
TGTGCCAGCAGCTCTAGCGCCCTGACAGGGGCCTTAACGTTCTCTGGGGCCAACGTCCTGACTTTC	CASSSSALTGALTFSGANVLTF	TRBJ2-6	TRBD1	NA	22	TRBV28
TGTGCCAGCAGTGAAAGGCCGTATAGCAATCAGCCCCAGCATTTT	CASSERPYSNQPQHF	TRBJ1-5	NA	few	15	TRBV6-1
TGTGCCAGCAGCCAGAATCAGCCCCAGCATTTT	CASSQNQPQHF	TRBJ1-5	NA	NA	11	TRBV5-4
TGTGCCAGCAGCGACTCTTTTTCTGGCTACACCTTC	CASSDSFSGYTF	TRBJ1-2	NA	NA	12	TRBV7-2
TGTGCCTGGAGGGTAACGGGACAGGGTGGCGAGCAGTACTTC	CAWRVTGQGGEQYF	TRBJ2-7	TRBD1	NA	14	TRBV30
TGTGCCAGCAGCTTGGGGGGGACGGGGACGTATGGCTACACCTTC	CASSLGGTGTYGYTF	TRBJ1-2	NA	NA	15	TRBV5-8
TGCAGCGTTGGACCCGCGACAGGGTATGGCTACACCTTC	CSVGPATGYGYTF	TRBJ1-2	TRBD1	once	13	TRBV29-1
TGTGCCAGCAGTACCGGGACAGGGGGCGATGAGCAGTTCTTC	CASSTGTGGDEQFF	TRBJ2-1	TRBD1	NA	14	TRBV6-5
TGTGCCAGCAGCCCTGACCAGGGGAGGTATGGCTACACCTTC	CASSPDQGRYGYTF	TRBJ1-2	NA	NA	14	TRBV27
TGTGCCAGCAGCTTGGCCAGGGGACTAGCTGGAACCTACGAGCAGTACTTC	CASSLARGLAGTYEQYF	TRBJ2-7	TRBD2	few	17	TRBV5-4
TGTGCCAGCAGTGCCGACAGGGCCGACACTGAAGCTTTCTTT	CASSADRADTEAFF	TRBJ1-1	TRBD1	NA	14	TRBV6-6
TGTGCCAGCAGCTTAAGTAGCGGGCCTGCCGGGGAGACCCAGTACTTC	CASSLSSGPAGETQYF	TRBJ2-5	TRBD2	NA	16	TRBV7-6
TGTGCCAGCAGCTTAAGGAGGGAAACTGAAGCTTTCTTT	CASSLRRETEAFF	TRBJ1-1	NA	NA	13	TRBV7-3
TGTGCCAGCAGCGCGGAGCGGGGGGCGGCCATATATTTT	CASSAERGAAIYF	TRBJ1-3	NA	NA	13	TRBV5-6
TGTGCCAGCAGCCCAGGACTAGCCGAAGAGACCCAGTACTTC	CASSPGLAEETQYF	TRBJ2-5	TRBD2	NA	14	TRBV7-9
TGTGCCAGCAGTGTACCCTCAGAATATCAGCCCCAGCATTTT	CASSVPSEYQPQHF	TRBJ1-5	NA	NA	14	TRBV28
TGTGCCAGCAGACTGAACGAGGTGGTCGATGAGCAGTTCTTC	CASRLNEVVDEQFF	TRBJ2-1	NA	once	14	TRBV2
TGTGCCAGCAGTGAACAGGGGGTAGGGCAGCCCCAGCATTTT	CASSEQGVGQPQHF	TRBJ1-5	TRBD1	NA	14	TRBV6-1
TGTGCCAGCAGAAAGGACAGGGTGGAGGACGAGCAGTACTTC	CASRKDRVEDEQYF	TRBJ2-7	TRBD1	NA	14	TRBV27
TGTGCCAGCAGCTTGATTACGGGTTCGAAGACCCAGTACTTC	CASSLITGSKTQYF	TRBJ2-5	NA	NA	14	TRBV5-5